The subject of this entry is one T cell receptor beta chain. The read comes to an end 3 residues before the CDR3 does, leaving the germline J gene to fill in the end. Libraries were prepared by immunoSEQ multiplex PCR; TCRdb keeps only in-frame clonotypes and omits some of them. Recorded for this sample: around 29,000 clones. The sample comes from a study of T cells in women clearing cervical HPV infection. Looking at the study overall: Blood came at first lesion visit for cases, post-clearance for controls. For cases, blood was sampled a median 149 days after lesion detection, interquartile range 90 to 200 days.

The CDR3 sequence is 15 residues long. J was trimmed by 4 bases and V by 0 bases; bases with no gene match: 3. Germline V gene lookup returns CDR1 SGHVS and CDR2 FQNEAQ. All donors had a single incident cervical HPV16 infection, not prevalent. The origin of this receptor is a woman aged 18-70 years with a cervical HPV16 infection that either progressed to CIN3+ or cleared (not recorded which). J is TRBJ2-5 and V is TRBV7-8, with TRBD2 matching 9 bases. The source material was blood buffy coat. Incomplete CDR3 DNA: TGTGCCAGCAGCTTAGCGGCGGGGGGGCGAGAGACC. It translates to CASSLAAGGRET. The entire CDR3 sequence reads CASSLAAGGRETQYF.